These T cell receptor beta chains were read from a single sample in a study of shared clonotypes between healthy human individuals. Assay used: immunoSEQ multiplex PCR; TCRdb lists only in-frame clones, some missing. The data show more than 2 million clones, just under 95% seen once. The sequenced material came from naive CD8+ T cells sorted from blood. These receptors originate from a man younger than 35 in good health. The CDR3 runs from the conserved cysteine through the conserved F or W. A D gene is named only where the DNA matches it firmly. Not all rows give a size; the values are once, few, many and, for expanded clones, a class.

>-|TRBV20-1|TRBJ1-1|-
TGCAGTGCTAGCGGGGGGCTCGGAGCTTTCTTT
CSASGGLGAFF
>-|TRBV9|TRBJ2-1|-
TGTGCCAGCAGCGACGGAGGTGAGCAGTTCTTC
CASSDGGEQFF
>-|TRBV4-3|TRBJ2-7|-
TGCGCCAGCAGCCAAGATATGACTACCTACGAGCAGTACTTC
CASSQDMTTYEQYF
>-|TRBV11-2|TRBJ1-6|-
TGTGCCAGCAGCTTAGGGGCAGCGTTGGGTTCACCCCTCCACTTT
CASSLGAALGSPLHF
>-|TRBV2|TRBJ2-7|TRBD1
TGTGCCAGCCTGGGACAGGAGTCCTACGAGCAGTACTTC
CASLGQESYEQYF
>-|TRBV4-1|TRBJ2-7|-
TGCGCCAGCAGCCTTTGGGACGGTGCCTACGAGCAGTACTTC
CASSLWDGAYEQYF
>-|TRBV12-2|TRBJ2-7|-
TGTGCAAGTCGCTTTAGGCCCGCTGCCTACGAGCAGTACTTC
CASRFRPAAYEQYF
>-|TRBV27|TRBJ2-7|-
TGTGCCAGCAGCCCAGCGGAAAGCTACGAGCAGTACTTC
CASSPAESYEQYF
>-|TRBV4-1|TRBJ2-3|TRBD2
TGCGCCAGCAGCCAAGCCCCCGCTAGCGGAACAGATACGCAGTATTTT
CASSQAPASGTDTQYF
>-|TRBV6-6|TRBJ2-7|-
TGTGCCAGCAGGGAGACGGTCCACTACGAGCAGTACTTC
CASRETVHYEQYF
>once|TRBV28|TRBJ2-7|-
TGTGCCAGCAGTCAGTTTGACGGGGGCCCGACCTACGAGCAGTACTTC
CASSQFDGGPTYEQYF
>-|TRBV27|TRBJ2-5|TRBD1
TGTGCCAGCAGTGTAACAGGGGGCTTAAAGACCCAGTACTTC
CASSVTGGLKTQYF
>-|TRBV9|TRBJ2-1|-
TGTGCCAGCAGCGTAGATCAGGGAGCCTACAATGAGCAGTTCTTC
CASSVDQGAYNEQFF
>-|TRBV27|TRBJ2-7|TRBD2
TGTGCCAGCAGTTGGCGGGGGAGCTCCTACGAGCAGTACTTC
CASSWRGSSYEQYF
>-|TRBV5-1|TRBJ2-3|-
TGCGCCAGCAGCACGGGACCTCCAGATACGCAGTATTTT
CASSTGPPDTQYF
>-|TRBV4-1|TRBJ1-5|-
TGCGCCAGCAGCCAAGGGGGGGGGCTAGATCAGCCCCAGCATTTT
CASSQGGGLDQPQHF
>-|TRBV30|TRBJ2-1|TRBD2
TGTGCCTGGAGTGTACTAATATGTTGGCTAGCGGGAAAGGCACGCGCCTACAATGAGCAGTTCTTC
CAWSVLICWLAGKARAYNEQFF
>-|TRBV14|TRBJ2-7|-
TGTGCCAGCAGCCCCCGGTATTCCTCCCTAAAGGGACATACCTACGAGCAGTACTTC
CASSPRYSSLKGHTYEQYF
>-|TRBV13|TRBJ2-7|-
TGTGCCAGCAGCTGGGACACCTACGAGCAGTACTTC
CASSWDTYEQYF
>-|TRBV7-9|TRBJ2-1|TRBD1
TGTGCCAGCAGCACCGACAGGGTGAATGAGCAGTTCTTC
CASSTDRVNEQFF
>-|TRBV27|TRBJ1-1|-
TGTGCCAGCAGTTCCCTCGACTTACCCCACTTTGAAGCTTTCTTT
CASSSLDLPHFEAFF
>-|TRBV5-1|TRBJ1-2|-
TGCGCCAGCAGCTTACCAGGGGAGGACAACTATGGCTACACCTTC
CASSLPGEDNYGYTF
>-|TRBV6-5|TRBJ2-1|TRBD2
TGTGCTTCGCGGAAAGCGGGGGCCTCTTACAATGAGCAGTTCTTC
CASRKAGASYNEQFF
>-|TRBV4-3|TRBJ2-7|-
TGCGCCAGCAGCCCCCGTGGCAGCTACGAGCAGTACTTC
CASSPRGSYEQYF
>once|TRBV6-1|TRBJ1-1|TRBD1
TGTGCCAGCAGTGAAGCGGGCAGACGGACAGGGAACACTGAAGCTTTCTTT
CASSEAGRRTGNTEAFF
>-|TRBV7-9|TRBJ1-1|TRBD1
TGTGCCAGCAGCTTAGTAGGACAGGGCACTGAAGCTTTCTTT
CASSLVGQGTEAFF
>-|TRBV7-2|TRBJ1-4|-
TGTGCCAGCAGCGAGGGGCCCTTACGGGCCACTAATGAAAAACTGTTTTTT
CASSEGPLRATNEKLFF
>-|TRBV27|TRBJ2-3|-
TGTGCCAGCAGTTTATCGACGGGGGTCTACACAGATACGCAGTATTTT
CASSLSTGVYTDTQYF
>-|TRBV6-4|TRBJ1-1|TRBD1
TGTGCCAGCAGTCCGGACAGGGAGGGTCTGAACACTGAAGCTTTCTTT
CASSPDREGLNTEAFF
>-|TRBV2|TRBJ1-1|TRBD1
TGTGCCAGGGATGACAGGGCCGAGAACACTGAAGCTTTCTTT
CARDDRAENTEAFF
>-|TRBV6-5|TRBJ2-5|TRBD2
TGTGCCAGCAGTTACCTAGCGGGAGATCCCGAGACCCAGTACTTC
CASSYLAGDPETQYF
>-|TRBV7-6|TRBJ2-7|-
TGTGCCAGCTCGTTGACCGAAACCTACGAGCAGTACTTC
CASSLTETYEQYF
>once|TRBV5-4|TRBJ1-1|TRBD1
TGTGCCAGCAGCTTGTTGGGGACAGGGGCCGTAGCTTTCTTT
CASSLLGTGAVAFF
>-|TRBV7-8|TRBJ2-2|-
TGTGCCAGCAGCCGTCTGACTAGGGCCGGGGAGCTGTTTTTT
CASSRLTRAGELFF
>-|TRBV9|TRBJ2-7|-
TGTGCCAGCAGCGTAGCTGCGACTACCACTCCCTACGAGCAGTACTTC
CASSVAATTTPYEQYF
>-|TRBV9|TRBJ1-1|-
TGTGCCAGCAGCGTGGGGGCCATGAACACTGAAGCTTTCTTT
CASSVGAMNTEAFF
>few|TRBV6-5|TRBJ2-5|-
TGTGCCAGCAGTTACTCGACAGGCTACCAAGAGACCCAGTACTTC
CASSYSTGYQETQYF
>-|TRBV4-1|TRBJ1-1|TRBD1
TGCGCCAGCAGCCAAGATCGGGCAGGGGGTAGCACTGAAGCTTTCTTT
CASSQDRAGGSTEAFF
>-|TRBV15|TRBJ2-1|TRBD2
TGTGCCACCAGCACAGGACTAGCGGGAGGGGACAATGAGCAGTTCTTC
CATSTGLAGGDNEQFF
>-|TRBV28|TRBJ2-7|-
TGTGCCAGCAGTTCTTTTGGGAGCTACGAGCAGTACTTC
CASSSFGSYEQYF
>-|TRBV4-3|TRBJ2-2|-
TGCGCCAGCAGCCAAGATTCTGGGTGGGCTACGAACACCGGGGAGCTGTTTTTT
CASSQDSGWATNTGELFF
>-|TRBV6-6|TRBJ2-7|TRBD1
TGTGCCAGCAGTTTCGGGACAGGCTACGAGCAGTACTTC
CASSFGTGYEQYF
>-|TRBV7-2|TRBJ2-3|TRBD2
TGTGCCAGCAGCTTAGTCCCGGGACTAGTCCTGAGCACAGATACGCAGTATTTT
CASSLVPGLVLSTDTQYF
>-|TRBV5-4|TRBJ1-3|-
TGTGCCAGCAGCTTGGGAGTTTCGTCCGGAAACACCATATATTTT
CASSLGVSSGNTIYF
>-|TRBV6-6|TRBJ2-2|TRBD2
TGTGCCAGCAGGCCAATGGCGGGAGTCGACACCGGGGAGCTGTTTTTT
CASRPMAGVDTGELFF
>once|TRBV9|TRBJ2-2|-
TGTGCCAGCAGCGTAGAGTCTAGCGCGAGTCCCGGGGAGCTGTTTTTT
CASSVESSASPGELFF
>-|TRBV7-9|TRBJ1-6|-
TGTGCCAGCAGCTTAGTCGGACTCGGGAATAATTCACCCCTCCACTTT
CASSLVGLGNNSPLHF
>-|TRBV13|TRBJ1-2|TRBD1
TGTGCCAGCAGTTCCGGGACAGGGAATCGTGGCTACACCTTC
CASSSGTGNRGYTF
>-|TRBV19|TRBJ1-1|-
TGTGCCAGTAGTAACCCCCAGGGGAACACTGAAGCTTTCTTT
CASSNPQGNTEAFF